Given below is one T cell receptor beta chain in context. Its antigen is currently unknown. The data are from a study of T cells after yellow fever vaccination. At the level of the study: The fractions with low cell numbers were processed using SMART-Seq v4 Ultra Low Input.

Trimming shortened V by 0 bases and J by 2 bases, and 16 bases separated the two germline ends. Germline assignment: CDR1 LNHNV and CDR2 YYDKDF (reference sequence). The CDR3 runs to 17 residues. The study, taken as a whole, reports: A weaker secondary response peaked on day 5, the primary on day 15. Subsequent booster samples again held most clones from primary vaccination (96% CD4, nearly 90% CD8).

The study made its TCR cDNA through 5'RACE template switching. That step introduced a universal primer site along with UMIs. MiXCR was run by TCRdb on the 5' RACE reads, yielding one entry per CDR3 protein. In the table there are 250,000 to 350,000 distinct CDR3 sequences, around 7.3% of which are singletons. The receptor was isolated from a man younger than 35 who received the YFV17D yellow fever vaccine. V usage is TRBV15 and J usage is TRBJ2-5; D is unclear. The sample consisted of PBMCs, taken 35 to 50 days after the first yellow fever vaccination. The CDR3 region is CATSRDRIGETQETQYF. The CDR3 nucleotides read TGTGCCACCAGCAGAGATAGAATTGGAGAGACACAAGAGACCCAGTACTTC.